One and the same sample provided the 23 T cell receptor beta chains below, sequenced in a study of T cells after yellow fever vaccination. TCRdb redid the calling of the 5' RACE reads with MiXCR, one entry per CDR3 protein. Counted here are some 97,000 distinct CDR3 sequences, less than 6% occurring once; the ten biggest clones make up just over 40%. The specimen comprised CD8+ T cells sorted from PBMCs, sampled 10 days after the yellow fever booster vaccination. Receptor source: a man between 18 and 29 years old who received the YFV17D yellow fever vaccine.

This chain connects TRBV15 to TRBJ1-1; unclear D gene. Trimming took off 0 bases at V and 7 bases at J, with 6 bases between the two ends. Germline CDR1 LNHNV, CDR2 YYDKDF (reference sequence). The CDR3 totals 12 residues. CDR3 in DNA: TGTGCCACCAGCAGAGATTTCATTGAAGCTTTCTTT. Amino acids: CATSRDFIEAFF.

The CDR3: CASSPLLDRDGNTIYF. DNA of the CDR3: TGTGCCAGCAGCCCTCTTCTCGACAGGGACGGAAACACCATATATTTT. The rearrangement joins TRBV7-9 to TRBJ1-3; 7 nucleotides agree with TRBD1. Trimming removed 5 bases from V and 4 bases from J; junction bases left unmatched: 11. This CDR3 spans 16 amino acids. Germline values: CDR1 SEHNR, CDR2 FQNEAQ (reference sequence).

This chain joins TRBV5-5 and TRBJ2-1, with TRBD1 as a possible D gene (5 bases). There are 14 residues in the CDR3. The ends were cut back, 0 bases at V and 6 bases at J, with 10 bases in the middle. Looked up from germline, CDR1 is SGHKS and CDR2 is YYEKEE (reference sequence). The CDR3 is CASSLAPGRNEQFF. DNA for the CDR3: TGTGCCAGCAGCTTGGCCCCAGGGCGCAATGAGCAGTTCTTC.

This chain joins TRBV12-3 or TRBV12-4 and TRBJ2-7; unclear D gene. This CDR3 has 13 amino acids. Trimming removed 5 bases from V and 2 bases from J, with 10 bases in between. The DNA for the CDR3 is TGTGCCAGCAGTCCGCTGCCTCCCTACGAGCAGTACTTC. This gives the protein CASSPLPPYEQYF.

This clonotype appeared many times. The rearrangement joins TRBV9 to TRBJ2-7; 8 positions agree with TRBD1. The junction had 10 bases not matched to a gene; V was cut back by 4 bases and J by 4 bases. CDR1 is SGDLS, CDR2 YYNGEE, per germline. This CDR3 is built from 15 residues. In DNA form, the CDR3 reads TGTGCCAGCAGCCTTGACAGGGGCCCTTTTTACGAGCAGTACGTC. This sequence encodes CASSLDRGPFYEQYV.

This sequence joins TRBV7-6 and TRBJ1-3; TRBD1 is a possible D gene (6 bases). Trimming cost V 10 bases and J 1 base, with 11 bases left between them. The CDR3 spans 13 residues. Germline CDR1 reads SGHVS; CDR2 reads FNYEAQ. The chain's CDR3 is CATQDSSGNTIYF. The CDR3 DNA sequence: TGTGCCACCCAGGACAGTTCTGGAAACACCATATATTTT.

The rearrangement joins TRBV19 to TRBJ2-5; TRBD2 agrees at 11 bases. CDR1 and CDR2 (germline): LNHDA, SQIVND (reference sequence). V shed 1 base, J shed 3 bases, and the junction held 1 base outside the gene matches. The CDR3 covers 15 residues. The CDR3 DNA sequence: TGTGCCAGTAGTATAGGTAGCGGGGGGGAAGAGACCCAGTACTTC. It translates to CASSIGSGGEETQYF.

This clonotype was counted between two and nine times. V is TRBV20-1 and J is TRBJ2-5, with unresolved D. Per germline, CDR1 DFQATT and CDR2 SNEGSKA (reference sequence). This CDR3 region has 12 residues. The V and J ends lost 2 bases and 5 bases respectively, with 9 bases between them. CDR3 amino acids: CSARLSRETQYF. CDR3 sequence (DNA): TGCAGTGCTAGACTTAGCAGGGAGACCCAGTACTTC.

This clonotype has at least ten counts. The CDR3 reads CASSLSGGAYEQFF. For the CDR3, the DNA is TGTGCCAGTAGTTTGAGCGGGGGGGCTTATGAGCAGTTCTTC. The chain recombines TRBV19 with TRBJ2-1, with 10 bases matching TRBD2. Germline V gene sequence: CDR1 LNHDA, CDR2 SQIVND (reference sequence). CDR3 length: 14 residues. V shed 5 bases and J 8 bases; nucleotides not matched to a gene: 6.

In this sample, this clonotype turned up a few times. This chain uses TRBV7-6 with TRBJ1-2; 7 bases line up with TRBD1. Germline assignment: CDR1 SGHVS and CDR2 FNYEAQ. Unmatched junction bases numbered 4, after V lost 5 bases and J lost 4 bases. The CDR3 covers 13 residues. CDR3 sequence (DNA): TGTGCCAGCAGCCCACGGGACAGCTATGGCTACACCTTC. Residues: CASSPRDSYGYTF.

V is TRBV6-5 and J is TRBJ2-1; 12 bases fit TRBD1. This CDR3 is built from 15 residues. Per the germline V gene, CDR1 is MNHEY and CDR2 is SVGAGI. V lost 4 bases to trimming and J lost 8 bases; unmatched junction nucleotides: 6. CDR3 bases: TGTGCCAGCAGTTGGGGACAGGGGGCTAAGGATGAGCAGTTCTTC. Translation: CASSWGQGAKDEQFF.

V is TRBV5-6 and J is TRBJ2-1; a weak D match, TRBD1 (6 bases). Germline V gives CDR1 SGHDT, CDR2 YYEEEE. There are 16 residues in the CDR3. With 1 base removed from V and 7 bases from J, the gap between germline ends came to 18 bases. The CDR3 nucleotides are TGTGCCAGCAGCTTGTTGGTGGGGGCTCTACAAAATGAGCAGTTCTTC. Translating it yields CASSLLVGALQNEQFF.

In this sample, this clonotype turned up many times. This sequence joins TRBV6-4 and TRBJ2-6; D uncertain. V was clipped by 3 bases and J by 0 bases, with 6 bases between them. The length of the CDR3 is 15 residues. Germline V gene lookup returns CDR1 MRHNA and CDR2 SNTAGT. CDR3 nucleotide sequence: TGTGCCAGCAGTGAGAAAAGCTCTGGGGCCAACGTCCTGACTTTC. This gives the protein CASSEKSSGANVLTF.

This clonotype was detected only a few times. The rearrangement joins TRBV9 to TRBJ2-5, with D perhaps being TRBD1 or TRBD2 (6 bases each). CDR3 length: 13 amino acids. Germline CDR1 SGDLS, CDR2 YYNGEE. The V gene lost 3 bases and the J gene lost 5 bases, with 11 bases spanning the gap. The chain's CDR3 is CASSEQGRETQYF. The CDR3 nucleotides read TGTGCCAGCAGCGAGCAGGGGAGGGAGACCCAGTACTTC.

The sample holds many counts of this clonotype. This chain links TRBV4-1 with TRBJ1-2; the D gene is possibly TRBD1 (5 bases). The V end lost 4 bases, the J end lost 7 bases, and 19 bases lay between the germline ends. This CDR3 has 15 residues. CDR1 is MGHRA, CDR2 YSYEKL, per germline. CDR3 sequence: CASSPHVYEGSGYTF. The CDR3 nucleotides read TGCGCCAGCAGCCCTCACGTATATGAGGGGTCTGGCTACACCTTC.

This clonotype was observed a handful of times. The rearrangement joins TRBV20-1 to TRBJ2-5, with 7 bases matching TRBD1. Germline assignment: CDR1 DFQATT and CDR2 SNEGSKA (reference sequence). V gave up 6 bases and J gave up 5 bases; unmatched junction bases: 6. The CDR3 extends over 12 amino acids. DNA for the CDR3: TGCAGTGCCACGACAGGGTTGGAGACCCAGTACTTC. Protein product: CSATTGLETQYF.

This clonotype was detected a few times. The J gene is TRBJ2-7, the V gene TRBV13; tentative D call: TRBD2 (6 bases). Germline CDR1 PRHDT, CDR2 FYEKMQ (reference sequence). Trimming took off 5 bases at V and 5 bases at J, with 13 bases between the two ends. CDR3 length: 13 residues. The CDR3 DNA follows: TGTGCCAGCAGCCGGGGGAACTACCACGAGCAGTACTTC. This codes for CASSRGNYHEQYF.

This clonotype is termed medium-sized. The chain carries TRBV20-1 and TRBJ2-1; TRBD2 agrees at 13 bases. The CDR3 has 13 amino acids. Trimming cost V 1 base and J 9 bases; bases outside gene matches: 0. Per the germline V gene, CDR1 is DFQATT and CDR2 is SNEGSKA (reference sequence). CDR3 amino acids: CSARGLAGGEQFF. CDR3 coding DNA: TGCAGTGCTAGAGGACTAGCGGGGGGTGAGCAGTTCTTC.

The rearrangement joins TRBV18 to TRBJ2-5, with D hard to call. Trimming took 3 bases from V and 0 from J, leaving 11 bases between them. CDR3 length: 15 amino acids. CDR1 KGHSH and CDR2 LQKENI come from the germline V gene. The CDR3 loop reads CASSPSKEYQETQYF. The CDR3 DNA sequence: TGTGCCAGCTCACCGTCAAAGGAGTACCAAGAGACCCAGTACTTC.

This clonotype occurred a few times. This sequence joins TRBV21-1 and TRBJ2-4; TRBD2 is the table's D call and was not checked against the DNA. TRBV21-1 is described as a pseudogene. This CDR3 region has 16 residues. The CDR3 reads CASTPWGPLAKNIQYF. The CDR3 nucleotides are TGTGCCAGCACCCCATGGGGCCCATTAGCCAAAAACATTCAGTACTTC.

This chain links TRBV10-3 with TRBJ2-7; 9 bases match TRBD1. CDR3 length equals 14 residues. The trim removed 3 bases at V and 3 bases at J, leaving 3 bases unmatched. Germline V gene data show CDR1 as ENHRY and CDR2 as SYGVKD. DNA for the CDR3: TGTGCCATCAGTGATTCGACAGGGGGCTACGAGCAGTACTTC. Amino acids: CAISDSTGGYEQYF.

The J gene is TRBJ1-4, the V gene TRBV5-5, with a tentative D call TRBD1 (5 bases). The CDR3 sequence is 15 residues long. In germline, CDR1 is SGHKS, CDR2 YYEKEE (reference sequence). Trimming left V 4 bases short and J 4 bases short, with 14 bases between. CDR3 region: CASSVAGTLNEKLFF. As DNA, the CDR3 is TGTGCCAGCAGCGTCGCCGGGACCCTTAATGAAAAACTGTTTTTT. The whole variable domain, filled in from reference TRBV5-5 and TRBJ1-4, reads DAGVTQSPTHLIKTRGQQVTLRCSPISGHKSVSWYQQVLGQGPQFIFQYYEKEERGRGNFPDRFSARQFPNYSSELNVNALLLGDSALYLCASSVAGTLNEKLFFGSGTQLSVL.

This chain uses TRBV29-1 with TRBJ2-7; 7 bases map to TRBD2. The V gene's germline CDR1 is SQVTM and CDR2 ANQGSEA. V dropped 2 bases and J dropped 2; count of bases not matched to a gene: 6. The CDR3 contains 14 residues. CDR3 nucleotides: TGCAGCGTTGAATTGGACGGGACTACCTACGAGCAGTACTTC. Translated: CSVELDGTTYEQYF.